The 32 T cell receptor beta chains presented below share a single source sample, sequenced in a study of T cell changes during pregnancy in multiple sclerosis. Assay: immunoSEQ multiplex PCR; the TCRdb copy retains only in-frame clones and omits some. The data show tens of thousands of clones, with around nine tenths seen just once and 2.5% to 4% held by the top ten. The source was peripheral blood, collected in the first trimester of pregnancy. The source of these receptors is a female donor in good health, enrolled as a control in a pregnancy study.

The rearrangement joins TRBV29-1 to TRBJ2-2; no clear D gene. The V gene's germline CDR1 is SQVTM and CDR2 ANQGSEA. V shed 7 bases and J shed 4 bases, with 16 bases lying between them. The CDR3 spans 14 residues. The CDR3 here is CSARRRLSTGELFF. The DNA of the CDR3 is TGCAGCGCTCGACGAAGACTTTCCACCGGGGAGCTGTTTTTT.

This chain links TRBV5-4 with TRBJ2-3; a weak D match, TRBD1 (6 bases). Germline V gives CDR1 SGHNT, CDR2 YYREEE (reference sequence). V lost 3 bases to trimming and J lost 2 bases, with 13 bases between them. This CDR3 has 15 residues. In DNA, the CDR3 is TGTGCCAGCAGCTCCCTGGGGGCATTCACAGATACGCAGTATTTT. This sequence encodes CASSSLGAFTDTQYF.

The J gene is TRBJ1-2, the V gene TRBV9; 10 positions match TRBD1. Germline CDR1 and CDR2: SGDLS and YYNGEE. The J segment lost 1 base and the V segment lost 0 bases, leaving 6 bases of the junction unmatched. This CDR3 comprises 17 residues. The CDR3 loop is CASSVGRDRGINYGYTF. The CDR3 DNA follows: TGTGCCAGCAGCGTAGGGAGGGACAGGGGCATTAACTATGGCTACACCTTC.

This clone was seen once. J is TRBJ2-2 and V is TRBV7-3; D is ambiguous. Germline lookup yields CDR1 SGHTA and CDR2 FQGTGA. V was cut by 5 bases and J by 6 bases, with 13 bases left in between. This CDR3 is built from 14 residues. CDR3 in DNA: TGTGCCAGCAGCCCCGTCGCAGTGGCCGGGGAGCTGTTTTTT. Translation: CASSPVAVAGELFF. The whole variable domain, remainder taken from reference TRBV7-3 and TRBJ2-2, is GAGVSQTPSNKVTEKGKYVELRCDPISGHTALYWYRQSLGQGPEFLIYFQGTGAADDSGLPNDRFFAVRPEGSVSTLKIQRTERGDSAVYLCASSPVAVAGELFFGEGSRLTVL.

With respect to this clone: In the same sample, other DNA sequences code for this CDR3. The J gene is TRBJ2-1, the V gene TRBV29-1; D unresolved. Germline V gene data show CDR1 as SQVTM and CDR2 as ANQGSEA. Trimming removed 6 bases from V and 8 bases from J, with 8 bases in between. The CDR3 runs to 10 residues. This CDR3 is CSVLSDEQFF. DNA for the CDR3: TGCAGCGTACTCTCCGATGAGCAGTTCTTC.

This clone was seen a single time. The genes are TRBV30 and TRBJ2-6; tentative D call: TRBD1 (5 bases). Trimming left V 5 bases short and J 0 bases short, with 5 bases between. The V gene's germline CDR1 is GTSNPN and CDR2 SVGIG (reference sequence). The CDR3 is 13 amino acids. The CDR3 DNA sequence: TGTGCCTGGGACAGCTCTGGGGCCAACGTCCTGACTTTC. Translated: CAWDSSGANVLTF.

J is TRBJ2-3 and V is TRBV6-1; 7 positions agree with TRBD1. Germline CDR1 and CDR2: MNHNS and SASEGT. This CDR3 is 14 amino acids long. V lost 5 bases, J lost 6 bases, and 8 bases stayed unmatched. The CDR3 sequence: CASSPMGQPDTQYF. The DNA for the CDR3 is TGTGCCAGCAGTCCGATGGGACAGCCGGATACGCAGTATTTT.

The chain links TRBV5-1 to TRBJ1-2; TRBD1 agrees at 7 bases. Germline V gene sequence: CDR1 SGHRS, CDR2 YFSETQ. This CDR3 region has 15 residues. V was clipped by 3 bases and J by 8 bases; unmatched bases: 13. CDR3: CASSYQGGVEAGYTF. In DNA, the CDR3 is TGCGCCAGCAGCTATCAAGGGGGCGTGGAGGCGGGCTACACCTTC.

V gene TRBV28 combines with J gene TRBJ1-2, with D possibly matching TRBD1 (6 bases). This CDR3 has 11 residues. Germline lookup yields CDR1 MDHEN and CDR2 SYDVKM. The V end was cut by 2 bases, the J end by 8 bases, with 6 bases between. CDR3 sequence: CASSLGGGYTF. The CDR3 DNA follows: TGTGCCAGCAGTTTAGGGGGCGGCTACACCTTC.

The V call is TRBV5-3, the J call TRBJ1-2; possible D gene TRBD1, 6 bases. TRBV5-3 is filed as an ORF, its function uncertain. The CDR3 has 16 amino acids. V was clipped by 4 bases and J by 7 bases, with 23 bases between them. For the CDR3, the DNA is TGTGCCAGAAGCACCAACGGACAGTCTATCACTGGTGGCTACACCTTC. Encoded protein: CARSTNGQSITGGYTF.

The chain's CDR3 is CASSIRSGGSSSGNTIYF. The CDR3 DNA reads TGTGCCAGTAGTATTAGGAGTGGGGGCAGTAGCTCTGGAAACACCATATATTTT. The chain employs TRBV19 and TRBJ1-3, with a tentative D call TRBD1 (6 bases). V dropped 3 bases and J dropped 0 bases, with 18 bases sitting between them. This CDR3 contains 18 residues. Germline CDR1 LNHDA, CDR2 SQIVND (reference sequence).

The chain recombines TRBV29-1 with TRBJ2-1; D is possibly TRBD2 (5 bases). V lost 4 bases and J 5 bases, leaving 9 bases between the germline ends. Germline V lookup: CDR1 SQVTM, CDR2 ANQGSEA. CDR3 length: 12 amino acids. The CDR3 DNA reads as TGCAGCGTTGGGGAGACTCACAATGAGCAGTTCTTC. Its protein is CSVGETHNEQFF.

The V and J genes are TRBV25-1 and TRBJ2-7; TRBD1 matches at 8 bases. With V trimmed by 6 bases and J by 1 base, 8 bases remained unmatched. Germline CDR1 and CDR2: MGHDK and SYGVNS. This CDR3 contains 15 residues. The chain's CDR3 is CASSARGRLSYEQYF. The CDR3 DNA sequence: TGTGCCAGCAGCGCCAGGGGGCGGCTATCCTACGAGCAGTACTTC.

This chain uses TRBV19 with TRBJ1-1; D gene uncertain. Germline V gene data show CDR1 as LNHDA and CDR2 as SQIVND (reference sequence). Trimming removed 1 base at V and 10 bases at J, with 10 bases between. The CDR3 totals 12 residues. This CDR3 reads CASSIGPGRAFF. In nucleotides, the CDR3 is TGTGCCAGTAGTATAGGTCCGGGAAGAGCTTTCTTT. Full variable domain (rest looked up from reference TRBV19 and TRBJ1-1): DGGITQSPKYLFRKEGQNVTLSCEQNLNHDAMYWYRQDPGQGLRLIYYSQIVNDFQKGDIAEGYSVSREKKESFPLTVTSAQKNPTAFYLCASSIGPGRAFFGQGTRLTVV.

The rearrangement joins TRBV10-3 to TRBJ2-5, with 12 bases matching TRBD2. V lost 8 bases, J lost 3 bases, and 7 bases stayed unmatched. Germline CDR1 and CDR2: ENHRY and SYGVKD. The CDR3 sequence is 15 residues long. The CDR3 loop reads CAIGAASGGEETQYF. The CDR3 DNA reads TGTGCCATCGGGGCCGCTAGCGGGGGGGAAGAGACCCAGTACTTC.

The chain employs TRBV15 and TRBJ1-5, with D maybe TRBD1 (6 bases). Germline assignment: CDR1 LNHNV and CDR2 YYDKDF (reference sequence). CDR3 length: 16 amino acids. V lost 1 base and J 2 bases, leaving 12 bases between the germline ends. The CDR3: CATSRAGTSRNQPQHF. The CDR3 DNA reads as TGTGCCACCAGCAGAGCAGGGACATCTCGCAATCAGCCCCAGCATTTT. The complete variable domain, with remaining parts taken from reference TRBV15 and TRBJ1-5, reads DAMVIQNPRYQVTQFGKPVTLSCSQTLNHNVMYWYQQKSSQAPKLLFHYYDKDFNNEADTPDNFQSRRPNTSFCFLDIRSPGLGDTAMYLCATSRAGTSRNQPQHFGDGTRLSIL.

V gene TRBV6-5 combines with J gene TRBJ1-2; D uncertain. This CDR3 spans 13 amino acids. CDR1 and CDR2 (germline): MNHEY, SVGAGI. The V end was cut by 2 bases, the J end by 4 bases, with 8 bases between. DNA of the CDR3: TGTGCCAGCAGTTACGGCGGAGGCTATGGCTACACCTTC. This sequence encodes CASSYGGGYGYTF.

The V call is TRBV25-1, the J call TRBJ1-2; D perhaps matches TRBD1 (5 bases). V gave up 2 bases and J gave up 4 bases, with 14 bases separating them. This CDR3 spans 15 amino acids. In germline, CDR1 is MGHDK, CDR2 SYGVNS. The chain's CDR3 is CASSEIGRGPYGYTF. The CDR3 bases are TGTGCCAGCAGTGAAATCGGGAGGGGTCCCTATGGCTACACCTTC.

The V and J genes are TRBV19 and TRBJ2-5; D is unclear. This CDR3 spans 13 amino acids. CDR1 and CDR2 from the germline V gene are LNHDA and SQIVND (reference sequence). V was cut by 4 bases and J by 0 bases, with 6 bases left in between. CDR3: CASSTQYQETQYF. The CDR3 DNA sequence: TGTGCCAGTAGTACCCAGTACCAAGAGACCCAGTACTTC.

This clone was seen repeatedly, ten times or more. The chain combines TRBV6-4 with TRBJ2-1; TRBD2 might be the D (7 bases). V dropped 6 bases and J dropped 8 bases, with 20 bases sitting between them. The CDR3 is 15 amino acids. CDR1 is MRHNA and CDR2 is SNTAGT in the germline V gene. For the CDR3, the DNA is TGTGCCAGCAGCGTAGGGGGAGGGCCTTCCGATGAGCAGTTCTTC. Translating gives CASSVGGGPSDEQFF.

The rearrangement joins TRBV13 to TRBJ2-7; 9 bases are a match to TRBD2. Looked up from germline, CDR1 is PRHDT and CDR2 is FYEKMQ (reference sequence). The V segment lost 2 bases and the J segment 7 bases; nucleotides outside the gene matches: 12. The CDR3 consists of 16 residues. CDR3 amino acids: CASSLSVLAGMREQYF. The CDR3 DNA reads TGTGCCAGCAGCTTATCGGTGCTAGCGGGAATGCGGGAGCAGTACTTC.

The CDR3 protein is CASSVFRGGGNTGELFF. Here the CDR3 DNA reads TGTGCCAGCAGCGTGTTTCGGGGCGGGGGGAACACCGGGGAGCTGTTTTTT. The rearrangement joins TRBV9 to TRBJ2-2; the match to TRBD2 covers 7 bases. The CDR3 is made up of 17 amino acids. V lost 2 bases to trimming and J lost 1 base; unmatched junction nucleotides: 8. CDR1 is SGDLS and CDR2 is YYNGEE in the germline V gene.

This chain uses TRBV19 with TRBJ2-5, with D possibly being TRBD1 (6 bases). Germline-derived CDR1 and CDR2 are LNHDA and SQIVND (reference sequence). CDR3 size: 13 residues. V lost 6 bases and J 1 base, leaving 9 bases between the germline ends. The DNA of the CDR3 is TGTGCCAGTAGGAGGACAGCCCAAGAGACCCAGTACTTC. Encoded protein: CASRRTAQETQYF. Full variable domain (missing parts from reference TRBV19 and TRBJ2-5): DGGITQSPKYLFRKEGQNVTLSCEQNLNHDAMYWYRQDPGQGLRLIYYSQIVNDFQKGDIAEGYSVSREKKESFPLTVTSAQKNPTAFYLCASRRTAQETQYFGPGTRLLVL.

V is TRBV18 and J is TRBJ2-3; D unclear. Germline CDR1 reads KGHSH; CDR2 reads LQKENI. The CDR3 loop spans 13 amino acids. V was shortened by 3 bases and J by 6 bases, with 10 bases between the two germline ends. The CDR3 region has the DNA TGTGCCAGCTCACCTCTCTCTGTGGATACGCAGTATTTT. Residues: CASSPLSVDTQYF.

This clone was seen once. In DNA, the CDR3 is TGTGCCAGCGGCCGTTCTGGGGCCAACGTCCTGACTTTC. It specifies CASGRSGANVLTF. This chain links TRBV9 with TRBJ2-6; D not resolved. This CDR3 contains 13 residues. Germline CDR1 SGDLS, CDR2 YYNGEE. V was clipped by 7 bases and J by 1 base, with 6 bases between them.

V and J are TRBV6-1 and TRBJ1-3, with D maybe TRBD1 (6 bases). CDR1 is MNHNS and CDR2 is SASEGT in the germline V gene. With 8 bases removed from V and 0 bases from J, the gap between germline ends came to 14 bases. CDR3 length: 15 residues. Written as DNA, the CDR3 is TGTGCCAGCTTCCCCGGACAGTTCTCTGGAAACACCATATATTTT. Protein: CASFPGQFSGNTIYF.

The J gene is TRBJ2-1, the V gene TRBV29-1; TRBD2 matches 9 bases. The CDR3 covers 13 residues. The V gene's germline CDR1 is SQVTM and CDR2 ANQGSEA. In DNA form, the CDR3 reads TGCAGTTCCGCGACTAGCGGACACAATGAGCAGTTCTTC. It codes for CSSATSGHNEQFF.

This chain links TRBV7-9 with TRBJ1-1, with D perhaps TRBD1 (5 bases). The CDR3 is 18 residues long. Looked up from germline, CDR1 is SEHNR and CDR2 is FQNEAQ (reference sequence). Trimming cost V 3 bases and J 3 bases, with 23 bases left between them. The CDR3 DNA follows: TGTGCCAGCAGCTTGCAGCTCACCGACTCCAAAGGGGACACTGAAGCTTTCTTT. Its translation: CASSLQLTDSKGDTEAFF.

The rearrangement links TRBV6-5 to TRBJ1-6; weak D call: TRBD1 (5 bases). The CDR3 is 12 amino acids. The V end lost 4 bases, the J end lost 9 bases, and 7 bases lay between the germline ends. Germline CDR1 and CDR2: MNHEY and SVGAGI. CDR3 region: CASSSQGSPLHF. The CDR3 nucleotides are TGTGCCAGCAGTTCCCAGGGTTCACCCCTCCACTTT.

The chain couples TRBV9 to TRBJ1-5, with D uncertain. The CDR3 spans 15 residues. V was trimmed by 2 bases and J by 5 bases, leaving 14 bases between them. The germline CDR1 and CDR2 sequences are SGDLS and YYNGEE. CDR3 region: CASSVSGRTDQPQHF. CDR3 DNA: TGTGCCAGCAGCGTTTCAGGTCGAACGGATCAGCCCCAGCATTTT.

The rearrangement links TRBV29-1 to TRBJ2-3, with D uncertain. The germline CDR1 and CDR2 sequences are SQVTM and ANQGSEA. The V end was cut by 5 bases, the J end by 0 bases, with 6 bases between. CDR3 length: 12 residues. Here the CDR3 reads CSVSPSTDTQYF. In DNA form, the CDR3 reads TGCAGCGTTTCCCCTAGCACAGATACGCAGTATTTT.

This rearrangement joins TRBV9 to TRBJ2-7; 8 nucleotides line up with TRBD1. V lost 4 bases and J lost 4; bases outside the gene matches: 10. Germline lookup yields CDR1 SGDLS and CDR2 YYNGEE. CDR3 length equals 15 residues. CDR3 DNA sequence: TGTGCCAGCAGCCCGGGAACAGGGGGTTGGTACGAGCAGTACTTC. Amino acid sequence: CASSPGTGGWYEQYF.